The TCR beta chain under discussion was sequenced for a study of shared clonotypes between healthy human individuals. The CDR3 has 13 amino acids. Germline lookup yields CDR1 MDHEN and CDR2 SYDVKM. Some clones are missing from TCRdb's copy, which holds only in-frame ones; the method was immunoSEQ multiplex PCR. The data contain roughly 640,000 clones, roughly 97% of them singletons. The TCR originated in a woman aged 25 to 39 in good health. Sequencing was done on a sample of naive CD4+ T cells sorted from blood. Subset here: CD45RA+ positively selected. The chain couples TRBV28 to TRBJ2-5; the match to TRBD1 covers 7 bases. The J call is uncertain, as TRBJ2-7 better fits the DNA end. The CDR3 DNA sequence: TGTGCCAGCAGCCGGGACAGCTTCTACGAGCAGTACTTC. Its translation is CASSRDSFYEQYF.